The source of this TCR beta chain is a study of beta chain features in type 1 diabetes. Study-wide results and limits: Type 1 diabetes patients showed a moderate but significant shortening of TCRB CDR3s in all four CD4+ subsets. Fewer junction insertions and more nucleotide deletions appeared in type 1 diabetes patients. In cDNA sequencing, cells with high TCR expression could be over-represented. Across patients, naive, central memory and Treg TCRB repertoires exhibited apparently greater similarity than was observed across healthy donors.

The authors reverse transcribed all of the isolated RNA, so sequencing captured expressed TCRB transcripts. Sequencing was performed with immunoSEQ multiplex PCR; in TCRdb, only in-frame clones are kept and a portion is missing. The sample holds about 700,000 clones, over 10% seen once. Germline-derived CDR1 and CDR2 are SEHNR and FQNEAQ (reference sequence). The CDR3 runs 14 residues. V was shortened by 5 bases and J by 9 bases, with 17 bases between the two germline ends. The table lists this clone with a few counts. Its antigen is as yet unknown. The genes are TRBV7-9 and TRBJ2-1; D may be TRBD1 (5 bases). This receptor was identified in a man aged 18 to 30 with type 1 diabetes. Specimen: naive CD4+ T cells from blood. The CDR3 region has the DNA TGTGCCAGCAGCCCCATACAGGAGACTGCTGAGCAGTTCTTC. Encoded protein: CASSPIQETAEQFF.